The 23 T cell receptor beta chains below were found in one sample sequenced in a study of cytomegalovirus exposure and HLA in healthy donors. It was with 60 Vbeta and 13 Jbeta primers that the PCR ran. Using immunoSEQ multiplex PCR, the repertoire was profiled, and TCRdb retains in-frame clones only, with some absent. The data hold about 230,000 clones, with around 80% observed a single time. Sequencing used PBMCs. The receptors originated from a boy under 18 in good health and CMV-seronegative.

The rearrangement uses TRBV5-8 and TRBJ2-5, with D perhaps TRBD1 (6 bases). Trimming shortened V by 5 bases and J by 9 bases, and 11 bases separated the two germline ends. This CDR3 has 11 residues. In germline, CDR1 is SGHTS, CDR2 YDEGEE. The CDR3 here is CASSARGSQYF. CDR3 nucleotide sequence: TGTGCCAGCAGTGCCAGGGGATCCCAGTACTTC.

The J gene is TRBJ2-1, the V gene TRBV27; the match to TRBD1 covers 10 bases. This CDR3 spans 13 amino acids. V was clipped by 5 bases and J by 11 bases; unmatched bases: 6. CDR1 is MNHEY and CDR2 is SMNVEV in the germline V gene (reference sequence). CDR3 in amino acids: CASSTTTGGKQFF. The CDR3 DNA reads as TGTGCCAGCAGTACAACGACAGGGGGCAAGCAGTTCTTC.

The chain employs TRBV5-5 and TRBJ1-5; TRBD1 matches 9 bases. The CDR3 is made up of 15 amino acids. The V gene end was trimmed by 5 bases and the J gene end by 6 bases; junction bases not matched to a gene: 9. In germline, CDR1 is SGHKS, CDR2 YYEKEE (reference sequence). The CDR3 coding sequence is TGTGCCAGCAGTCCCGGGACAGGGTACGGTCAGCCCCAGCATTTT. It specifies CASSPGTGYGQPQHF.

J is TRBJ2-5 and V is TRBV27; 15 nucleotides match TRBD2. This CDR3 is 17 amino acids long. Germline V gene sequence: CDR1 MNHEY, CDR2 SMNVEV (reference sequence). J gave up 5 bases and V 0 bases, and 4 bases lay outside the gene matches. CDR3 nucleotide sequence: TGTGCCAGCAGTTTATCCGGACTAGCGGGGGGGCCGGAGACCCAGTACTTC. This sequence encodes CASSLSGLAGGPETQYF.

The gene calls are TRBV30 and TRBJ2-3; the D gene is possibly TRBD1 (6 bases). CDR3 length: 16 residues. Trimming shortened V by 0 bases and J by 3 bases, and 16 bases separated the two germline ends. CDR1 and CDR2 from the germline V gene are GTSNPN and SVGIG (reference sequence). CDR3 amino acids: CAWSVRAARGTDTQYF. Here the CDR3 DNA reads TGTGCCTGGAGTGTACGGGCCGCGAGGGGGACAGATACGCAGTATTTT.

Written as DNA, the CDR3 is TGTGCTAGCCGGCTCGACAGGCGGGAAAAACTGTTTTTT. The encoded protein is CASRLDRREKLFF. The J gene is TRBJ1-4, the V gene TRBV6-1; maybe TRBD1 (6 bases). This CDR3 region has 13 residues. Germline V gene lookup returns CDR1 MNHNS and CDR2 SASEGT.

The J gene is TRBJ2-7, the V gene TRBV7-6; D might be TRBD1 (5 bases). V was cut by 4 bases and J by 0 bases, with 13 bases left in between. The CDR3 totals 15 residues. Germline values: CDR1 SGHVS, CDR2 FNYEAQ. CDR3 DNA sequence: TGTGCCAGCAGCTCCCGGACACACAGCTCCTACGAGCAGTACTTC. It encodes CASSSRTHSSYEQYF.

CDR3 in DNA: TGTGCCAGCAGCTTGACAGGGGAGTACAATGAGCAGTTCTTC. As protein: CASSLTGEYNEQFF. V gene TRBV5-4 combines with J gene TRBJ2-1; 7 nucleotides line up with TRBD1. The junction had 2 bases not matched to a gene; V was cut back by 1 base and J by 4 bases. The CDR3 is 14 residues long. The V gene's germline CDR1 is SGHNT and CDR2 YYREEE (reference sequence).

The chain combines TRBV5-8 with TRBJ2-1, with TRBD2 identical over 12 bases. Germline-derived CDR1 and CDR2 are SGHTS and YDEGEE. Unmatched junction bases numbered 8, after V lost 4 bases and J lost 9 bases. The CDR3 totals 15 residues. The CDR3 DNA reads TGTGCCAGCAGCCCAGGGACTAGCGGGTGGGGTGAGCAGTTCTTC. Translating it yields CASSPGTSGWGEQFF.

V usage is TRBV5-6 and J usage is TRBJ1-2; TRBD1 might be the D (6 bases). Trimming shortened V by 0 bases and J by 4 bases, and 13 bases separated the two germline ends. The CDR3 contains 15 residues. Germline V gene data show CDR1 as SGHDT and CDR2 as YYEEEE. The CDR3 nucleotides read TGTGCCAGCAGCTTGGCGAGGTGGGACACCTATGGCTACACCTTC. Translating gives CASSLARWDTYGYTF.

J is TRBJ2-7 and V is TRBV5-1; D remains unclear. The CDR3 is 15 amino acids. Trimming left V 0 bases short and J 0 bases short, with 10 bases between. Germline V lookup: CDR1 SGHRS, CDR2 YFSETQ. The CDR3 DNA reads TGCGCCAGCAGCTTGGTTGGGCACGTCTCCTACGAGCAGTACTTC. Protein product: CASSLVGHVSYEQYF.

The chain links TRBV6-1 to TRBJ1-1; tentatively, D is TRBD1 (6 bases). From germline, CDR1 is MNHNS and CDR2 SASEGT. The CDR3 contains 13 residues. V was shortened by 8 bases and J by 0 bases, with 10 bases between the two germline ends. The CDR3: CASGGHLNTEAFF. In DNA form, the CDR3 reads TGTGCCAGCGGGGGACACCTGAACACTGAAGCTTTCTTT.

The V call is TRBV6-5, the J call TRBJ2-3, with D possibly TRBD2 on 5 matching bases. The CDR3 runs to 14 residues. Germline CDR1 is MNHEY and CDR2 is SVGAGI. V gave up 2 bases and J gave up 6 bases, with 12 bases separating them. CDR3 loop: CASSYAGQWDTQYF. The CDR3 DNA follows: TGTGCCAGCAGTTACGCGGGCCAGTGGGATACGCAGTATTTT.

This chain uses TRBV5-4 with TRBJ2-2; D perhaps matches TRBD1 (5 bases). The germline gives CDR1 SGHNT, CDR2 YYREEE (reference sequence). The V and J ends lost 2 bases and 2 bases respectively, with 10 bases between them. CDR3 length equals 15 residues. This CDR3 is CASSFRQGNTGELFF. In nucleotides, the CDR3 is TGTGCCAGCAGCTTCAGGCAGGGAAACACCGGGGAGCTGTTTTTT.

A single count supports this clone. The chain is built from TRBV29-1 and TRBJ2-7, with 10 positions matching TRBD2. With 4 bases clipped from V and 1 base from J, the junction kept 1 base outside the gene matches. From germline, CDR1 is SQVTM and CDR2 ANQGSEA. CDR3 length: 13 amino acids. The DNA for the CDR3 is TGCAGCGTTGGGACTAGCGGATCCTACGAGCAGTACTTC. Its translation is CSVGTSGSYEQYF.

The gene calls are TRBV6-1 and TRBJ2-1; D is unclear. The CDR3 has 12 residues. Germline assignment: CDR1 MNHNS and CDR2 SASEGT. V was clipped by 3 bases and J by 4 bases, with 4 bases between them. DNA of the CDR3: TGTGCCAGCAGTGATAATTACAATGAGCAGTTCTTC. Protein sequence: CASSDNYNEQFF.

The chain uses TRBV19 and TRBJ1-2, with 12 bases identical to TRBD1. Unmatched junction bases numbered 5, after V lost 11 bases and J lost 4 bases. Germline values: CDR1 LNHDA, CDR2 SQIVND (reference sequence). This CDR3 spans 13 amino acids. The CDR3 nucleotides read TGTGCCGGAGGGACAGGGGGCGGCTATGGCTACACCTTC. Translation: CAGGTGGGYGYTF.

The CDR3: CATVGDNEKLFF. The CDR3 bases are TGTGCCACCGTAGGGGATAATGAAAAACTGTTTTTT. The chain carries TRBV6-5 and TRBJ1-4; D possibly corresponds to TRBD1 (5 bases). This CDR3 has 12 residues. Trimming removed 10 bases from V and 4 bases from J, with 10 bases in between. The germline CDR1 and CDR2 sequences are MNHEY and SVGAGI.

This sequence joins TRBV18 and TRBJ1-6; D gene unclear. Trimming left V 1 base short and J 7 bases short, with 14 bases between. Germline V gives CDR1 KGHSH, CDR2 LQKENI. The CDR3 is made up of 16 amino acids. The chain's CDR3 is CASSPRVTVTNSPLHF. CDR3 nucleotides: TGTGCCAGCTCACCACGGGTGACCGTGACAAATTCACCCCTCCACTTT.

The chain combines TRBV5-5 with TRBJ2-4, with 10 bases fitting TRBD1. The junction had 3 bases not matched to a gene; V was cut back by 0 bases and J by 6 bases. CDR3 length: 15 residues. CDR1 is SGHKS and CDR2 is YYEKEE in the germline V gene (reference sequence). CDR3 in DNA: TGTGCCAGCAGCTTGGTATGGGACAGGGGAAACATTCAGTACTTC. As protein: CASSLVWDRGNIQYF.

This chain connects TRBV7-8 to TRBJ1-1; the D gene is possibly TRBD1 (5 bases). V was cut by 5 bases and J by 1 base, with 23 bases left in between. The V gene's germline CDR1 is SGHVS and CDR2 FQNEAQ. There are 18 residues in the CDR3. Here the CDR3 DNA reads TGTGCCAGCAGCCCATTCCTTTCCCCAGGGCCCAGGAACACTGAAGCTTTCTTT. It encodes CASSPFLSPGPRNTEAFF.

The chain links TRBV6-5 to TRBJ1-4, with D possibly TRBD1 on 5 matching bases. Germline loops: CDR1 MNHEY, CDR2 SVGAGI. V dropped 6 bases and J dropped 3 bases, with 14 bases sitting between them. The CDR3 is 15 residues long. The CDR3 bases are TGTGCCAGCAGCCCGGGGGGTCCGCCTAATGAAAAACTGTTTTTT. Translating gives CASSPGGPPNEKLFF.

The sample holds one count of this clone. This chain joins TRBV13 and TRBJ1-2, with 9 nucleotides matching TRBD1. CDR3 size: 16 residues. V shed 4 bases, J shed 4 bases, and the junction held 10 bases outside the gene matches. In germline, CDR1 is PRHDT, CDR2 FYEKMQ (reference sequence). CDR3 nucleotide sequence: TGTGCCAGCAGCTCCGAAAGGGTACAGGGGGCCTATGGCTACACCTTC. This codes for CASSSERVQGAYGYTF. The whole variable domain, remainder taken from reference TRBV13 and TRBJ1-2, is AAGVIQSPRHLIKEKRETATLKCYPIPRHDTVYWYQQGPGQDPQFLISFYEKMQSDKGSIPDRFSAQQFSDYHSELNMSSLELGDSALYFCASSSERVQGAYGYTFGSGTRLTVV.